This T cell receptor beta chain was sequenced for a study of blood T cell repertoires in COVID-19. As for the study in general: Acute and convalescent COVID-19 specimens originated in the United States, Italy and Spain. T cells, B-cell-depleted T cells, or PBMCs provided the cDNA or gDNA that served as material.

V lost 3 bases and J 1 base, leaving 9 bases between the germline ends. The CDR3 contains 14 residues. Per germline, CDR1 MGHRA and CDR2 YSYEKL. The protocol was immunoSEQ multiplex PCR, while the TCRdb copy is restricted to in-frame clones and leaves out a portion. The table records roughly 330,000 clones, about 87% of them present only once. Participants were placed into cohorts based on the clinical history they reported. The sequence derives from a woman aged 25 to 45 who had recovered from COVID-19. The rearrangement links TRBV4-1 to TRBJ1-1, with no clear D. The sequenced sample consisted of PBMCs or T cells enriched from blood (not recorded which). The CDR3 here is CASSQINGNTEAFF. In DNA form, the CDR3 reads TGCGCCAGCAGCCAGATCAACGGGAACACTGAAGCTTTCTTT.